These 22 T cell receptor beta chains were all obtained from the same sample, sequenced in a study of blood T cell repertoires in COVID-19. Assay: immunoSEQ multiplex PCR; the TCRdb copy retains only in-frame clones and omits some. Of about 210,000 clones listed, under 85% are singletons. Sequencing was carried out using peripheral blood. The receptors come from an elderly woman with COVID-19, enrolled during active disease.

V gene TRBV2 combines with J gene TRBJ2-1; 7 positions agree with TRBD2. The ends lost 6 bases at V and 5 bases at J; junction bases unmatched: 4. CDR3 length equals 13 residues. Germline V gene sequence: CDR1 SNHLY, CDR2 FYNNEI. The CDR3: CASRERGNNEQFF. The CDR3 nucleotides are TGTGCCAGCAGGGAGCGGGGCAACAATGAGCAGTTCTTC.

This clone was seen a single time. The V gene is TRBV11-3, the J gene TRBJ2-1; D remains ambiguous. Germline V lookup: CDR1 SGHNT, CDR2 YENEEA. The CDR3 contains 13 residues. V was clipped by 3 bases and J by 3 bases, with 6 bases between them. CDR3 DNA: TGTGCCAGCAGCTTTGGCGGCTACAATGAGCAGTTCTTC. Translated, it gives CASSFGGYNEQFF.

This chain uses TRBV5-1 with TRBJ1-6; D is unclear. With 0 bases removed from V and 6 bases from J, the gap between germline ends came to 10 bases. CDR1 SGHRS and CDR2 YFSETQ come from the germline V gene. The CDR3 runs to 15 residues. In nucleotides, the CDR3 is TGCGCCAGCAGCTTGGTGGCAGTCCGTAATTCACCCCTCCACTTT. Protein sequence: CASSLVAVRNSPLHF.

V gene TRBV6-2 or TRBV6-3 combines with J gene TRBJ2-5, with D possibly TRBD1 on 6 matching bases. Trimming stripped 5 bases from V and 7 bases from J, with 11 bases between. Looked up from germline, CDR1 is MNHEY and CDR2 is SVGEGT. This CDR3 contains 12 residues. The CDR3 region has the DNA TGTGCCAGCAGTGCAGGGGCAGGGACCCAGTACTTC. It is translated as CASSAGAGTQYF.

The V call is TRBV19, the J call TRBJ1-5; 11 bases map to TRBD1. With 1 base clipped from V and 4 bases from J, the junction kept 3 bases outside the gene matches. The CDR3 length is 16 residues. From germline, CDR1 is LNHDA and CDR2 SQIVND (reference sequence). The DNA for the CDR3 is TGTGCCAGTAGTATAGTCGGGACAGGGGGGAATCAGCCCCAGCATTTT. Protein sequence: CASSIVGTGGNQPQHF.

The V and J genes are TRBV5-1 and TRBJ1-5; no clear D. CDR3 length: 14 residues. Germline CDR1 and CDR2: SGHRS and YFSETQ. Trimming took off 4 bases at V and 7 bases at J, with 15 bases between the two ends. CDR3 in DNA: TGCGCCAGCAGCCCTGACTCCTGGTTCCAGCCCCAGCATTTT. Its protein is CASSPDSWFQPQHF.

The chain employs TRBV6-4 and TRBJ1-1, with 11 bases matching TRBD1. CDR3 size: 15 residues. The V gene's germline CDR1 is MRHNA and CDR2 SNTAGT. The V and J ends lost 0 bases and 11 bases, in that order; junction bases with no gene match: 8. For the CDR3, the DNA is TGTGCCAGCAGTGACTCGCCCGGGACAGGGGGGAGGGCTTTCTTT. Translating gives CASSDSPGTGGRAFF.

The genes are TRBV5-4 and TRBJ2-3; TRBD2 might be the D (5 bases). The CDR3 totals 15 residues. Germline V gene lookup returns CDR1 SGHNT and CDR2 YYREEE (reference sequence). The V and J ends lost 2 bases and 5 bases respectively, with 15 bases between them. The CDR3 DNA is TGTGCCAGCAGCTTCGACCTAGCCGGCGAAGATACGCAGTATTTT. The encoded protein is CASSFDLAGEDTQYF.

This chain links TRBV7-6 with TRBJ2-2; TRBD1 matches 10 bases. Germline V CDR1 and CDR2: SGHVS, FNYEAQ. After removal of 6 bases from V and 5 bases from J, the junction contained 6 bases not matched to a gene. This CDR3 has 15 residues. Written as DNA, the CDR3 is TGTGCCAGCAGACTGGGGACAGGGGTAACCGGGGAGCTGTTTTTT. It specifies CASRLGTGVTGELFF.

The chain joins TRBV24-1 to TRBJ1-2; no firm D call. The germline V gene has CDR1 KGHDR and CDR2 SFDVKD. V dropped 7 bases and J dropped 4 bases, with 12 bases sitting between them. CDR3 size: 13 residues. CDR3 bases: TGTGCCACCAGGCTGGTAGAACCCTATGGCTACACCTTC. Amino acids: CATRLVEPYGYTF.

J is TRBJ1-2 and V is TRBV15; D remains unclear. Germline values: CDR1 LNHNV, CDR2 YYDKDF (reference sequence). V lost 0 bases to trimming and J lost 7 bases, with 15 bases between them. The CDR3 length is 15 residues. CDR3 sequence reads: CATSRDSRESAGYTF. The CDR3, as DNA: TGTGCCACCAGCAGAGATTCCCGGGAATCGGCTGGCTACACCTTC. Complete variable domain (other parts from reference TRBV15 and TRBJ1-2): DAMVIQNPRYQVTQFGKPVTLSCSQTLNHNVMYWYQQKSSQAPKLLFHYYDKDFNNEADTPDNFQSRRPNTSFCFLDIRSPGLGDTAMYLCATSRDSRESAGYTFGSGTRLTVV.

The chain has TRBV2 and TRBJ2-7, with 7 nucleotides matching TRBD2. The V gene's germline CDR1 is SNHLY and CDR2 FYNNEI. There are 18 residues in the CDR3. The J segment lost 2 bases and the V segment lost 1 base, leaving 14 bases of the junction unmatched. The CDR3 DNA reads TGTGCCAGCAGTGAAGGACTAGCCCGCCGTCGGATCCCCTACGAGCAGTACTTC. It is translated as CASSEGLARRRIPYEQYF. The entire variable domain, with the rest obtained from reference TRBV2 and TRBJ2-7, is as follows: EPEVTQTPSHQVTQMGQEVILRCVPISNHLYFYWYRQILGQKVEFLVSFYNNEISEKSEIFDDQFSVERPDGSNFTLKIRSTKLEDSAMYFCASSEGLARRRIPYEQYFGPGTRLTVT.

V usage is TRBV12-3 or TRBV12-4 and J usage is TRBJ2-7, with 8 bases lining up with TRBD1. This CDR3 has 13 amino acids. With V trimmed by 6 bases and J by 5 bases, 6 bases remained unmatched. The CDR3 bases are TGTGCCAGCAGCCAGGACAGGGCCAACGAGCAGTACTTC. This encodes CASSQDRANEQYF.

The chain employs TRBV9 and TRBJ2-5; 7 bases fit TRBD2. With 0 bases clipped from V and 5 bases from J, the junction kept 7 bases outside the gene matches. This CDR3 has 15 residues. Germline V gives CDR1 SGDLS, CDR2 YYNGEE. The CDR3 DNA follows: TGTGCCAGCAGCGTAGCGGCGGGGAGGGTGGAGACCCAGTACTTC. It yields the protein CASSVAAGRVETQYF. Full variable domain (remainder filled in from reference TRBV9 and TRBJ2-5): DSGVTQTPKHLITATGQRVTLRCSPRSGDLSVYWYQQSLDQGLQFLIQYYNGEERAKGNILERFSAQQFPDLHSELNLSSLELGDSALYFCASSVAAGRVETQYFGPGTRLLVL.

This sequence joins TRBV5-1 and TRBJ2-3; no reliable D call. The V end lost 0 bases, the J end lost 4 bases, and 12 bases lay between the germline ends. The CDR3 has 15 residues. Germline V gene sequence: CDR1 SGHRS, CDR2 YFSETQ. For the CDR3, the DNA is TGCGCCAGCAGCTTGGGCCAGGATCCCCCAGATACGCAGTATTTT. This sequence encodes CASSLGQDPPDTQYF.

In its sample, this clone was seen once. This chain connects TRBV5-1 to TRBJ2-7; D unresolved. Germline V gene sequence: CDR1 SGHRS, CDR2 YFSETQ. The CDR3 spans 14 residues. The V end was cut by 0 bases, the J end by 0 bases, with 7 bases between. Written as DNA, the CDR3 is TGCGCCAGCAGCTTGGAGCCCAACTCCTACGAGCAGTACTTC. Translated, it gives CASSLEPNSYEQYF.

V is TRBV6-7 and J is TRBJ2-3; 11 nucleotides line up with TRBD2. TRBV6-7 is known as an ORF, though its function is uncertain. This CDR3 contains 17 residues. Trimming cost V 2 bases and J 4 bases; bases outside gene matches: 8. Here the CDR3 reads CASSYRTVAGGADTQYF. The DNA for the CDR3 is TGTGCCAGCAGTTACCGGACTGTAGCGGGAGGGGCAGATACGCAGTATTTT.

This sequence joins TRBV10-3 and TRBJ1-4; 7 nucleotides align to TRBD1. This CDR3 has 15 residues. V was clipped by 0 bases and J by 7 bases; unmatched bases: 5. Germline V CDR1 and CDR2: ENHRY, SYGVKD. The CDR3 nucleotides are TGTGCCATCAGTGAGTCAGGGGGCTCTACTGAAAAACTGTTTTTT. It yields the protein CAISESGGSTEKLFF.

This clone was recorded once. The J gene is TRBJ1-2, the V gene TRBV25-1; 8 bases match TRBD1. Losses at the gene ends were 2 bases for V and 8 bases for J; bases not matched to a gene: 7. Germline CDR1 and CDR2: MGHDK and SYGVNS. The CDR3 runs to 14 residues. The CDR3 loop is CASSEAGGEGGYTF. The CDR3 DNA sequence: TGTGCCAGCAGTGAAGCAGGGGGCGAAGGAGGCTACACCTTC.

The chain couples TRBV18 to TRBJ2-2; D unresolved. There are 13 residues in the CDR3. V shed 5 bases and J shed 2 bases, with 6 bases lying between them. The germline V gene has CDR1 KGHSH and CDR2 LQKENI. Here the CDR3 DNA reads TGTGCCAGCTCAATGAGCAACACCGGGGAGCTGTTTTTT. Translating gives CASSMSNTGELFF.

V gene TRBV7-8 combines with J gene TRBJ1-2; unclear D gene. V was pared by 2 bases and J by 8 bases, with 12 bases between. The CDR3 sequence is 13 residues long. Per germline, CDR1 SGHVS and CDR2 FQNEAQ. The CDR3 DNA reads TGTGCCAGCAGCTTAAGCCCTAGAGGAGGCTACACCTTC. Amino acid sequence: CASSLSPRGGYTF.

The V gene is TRBV5-1, the J gene TRBJ1-1, with D hard to call. Germline-derived CDR1 and CDR2 are SGHRS and YFSETQ. V was pared by 0 bases and J by 1 base, with 7 bases between. CDR3 length: 14 amino acids. The DNA for the CDR3 is TGCGCCAGCAGCTTGGTCCTAGGGAACACTGAAGCTTTCTTT. The encoded protein is CASSLVLGNTEAFF.